These 24 T cell receptor beta chains originate from one sample sequenced in a study of neoadjuvant nivolumab and ipilimumab in lung cancer. Using immunoSEQ multiplex PCR, the repertoire was profiled, and TCRdb retains in-frame clones only, with some absent. The table shows approximately 17,000 clones, with roughly four fifths occurring only once. The sequenced sample was tumor tissue, obtained after neoadjuvant nivolumab, alone or with ipilimumab, at or shortly before surgery. The receptors stem from an adult with non-small cell lung cancer.

The CDR3 sequence is CASTAGEFYGYTF. The CDR3 coding sequence is TGTGCCAGCACGGCAGGAGAGTTCTATGGCTACACCTTC. The rearrangement uses TRBV2 and TRBJ1-2; D remains unclear. V lost 7 bases and J lost 4, with 13 bases in between. CDR3 size: 13 residues. The V gene's germline CDR1 is SNHLY and CDR2 FYNNEI.

The gene calls are TRBV7-6 and TRBJ2-1, with D unresolved. Trimming pared 5 bases from V and 7 bases from J, leaving 9 bases between. Germline V lookup: CDR1 SGHVS, CDR2 FNYEAQ. The CDR3 spans 12 residues. CDR3 nucleotides: TGTGCCAGCAGCGCCAGGCCTAATGAGCAGTTCTTC. As protein: CASSARPNEQFF.

The chain uses TRBV6-1 and TRBJ2-5; D is uncertain. The CDR3 has 11 amino acids. V was cut by 6 bases and J by 5 bases, with 7 bases left in between. Germline loops: CDR1 MNHNS, CDR2 SASEGT. In DNA form, the CDR3 reads TGTGCCAGCAGCCGCGATGAGACCCAGTACTTC. It yields the protein CASSRDETQYF.

The chain uses TRBV7-8 and TRBJ2-7; 7 bases match TRBD2. CDR1 is SGHVS and CDR2 is FQNEAQ in the germline V gene. Losses at the gene ends were 8 bases for V and 3 bases for J; bases not matched to a gene: 10. The CDR3 has 14 residues. CDR3 bases: TGTGCCAGCGGTCTAGCGGATTTGAACTACGAGCAGTACTTC. As protein: CASGLADLNYEQYF.

The chain employs TRBV19 and TRBJ1-1; no definite D call. V shed 5 bases and J shed 0 bases, with 16 bases lying between them. Looked up from germline, CDR1 is LNHDA and CDR2 is SQIVND (reference sequence). The CDR3 has 16 residues. CDR3 in amino acids: CASSHPRAGMNTEAFF. The CDR3 region has the DNA TGTGCCAGTAGTCACCCCCGGGCAGGTATGAACACTGAAGCTTTCTTT.

This chain connects TRBV30 to TRBJ2-5; no clear D. The ends were cut back, 5 bases at V and 5 bases at J, with 12 bases in the middle. This CDR3 is built from 12 residues. The germline V gene has CDR1 GTSNPN and CDR2 SVGIG (reference sequence). The CDR3 sequence: CAWASSPETQYF. CDR3 in DNA: TGTGCCTGGGCTAGTTCGCCGGAGACCCAGTACTTC.

This clone was counted a few times. The chain has TRBV2 and TRBJ1-4; D might be TRBD1 (6 bases). CDR3 length equals 15 residues. Looked up from germline, CDR1 is SNHLY and CDR2 is FYNNEI. Trimming stripped 4 bases from V and 3 bases from J, with 12 bases between. CDR3 sequence (DNA): TGTGCCAGCAGTGCGGCGGCAGGGGCTAATGAAAAACTGTTTTTT. Its protein is CASSAAAGANEKLFF. The complete variable domain, with remaining parts taken from reference TRBV2 and TRBJ1-4, reads EPEVTQTPSHQVTQMGQEVILRCVPISNHLYFYWYRQILGQKVEFLVSFYNNEISEKSEIFDDQFSVERPDGSNFTLKIRSTKLEDSAMYFCASSAAAGANEKLFFGSGTQLSVL.

V gene TRBV5-6 combines with J gene TRBJ2-7; D could derive from TRBD1 or TRBD2 (5 bases each). Germline-derived CDR1 and CDR2 are SGHDT and YYEEEE. CDR3 length: 14 residues. V was clipped by 3 bases and J by 3 bases, with 13 bases between them. CDR3 DNA sequence: TGTGCCAGCAGCTCCCGGGACGTGAACTACGAGCAGTACTTC. It is translated as CASSSRDVNYEQYF.

This clone was recorded once. This chain uses TRBV5-6 with TRBJ1-2, with TRBD1 matching over 9 bases. The V and J ends lost 5 bases and 8 bases, in that order; junction bases with no gene match: 10. The CDR3 runs 14 residues. Germline CDR1 and CDR2: SGHDT and YYEEEE. CDR3 DNA: TGTGCCAGCAGTTTCCGGGACAGGGTATCCGGCTACACCTTC. It yields the protein CASSFRDRVSGYTF.

The rearrangement uses TRBV27 and TRBJ2-3; D is possibly TRBD1 or TRBD2 (5 bases each). Deletions cut 5 bases from V and 4 bases from J, with 13 bases between. The CDR3 is made up of 14 amino acids. Germline V gives CDR1 MNHEY, CDR2 SMNVEV (reference sequence). CDR3 loop: CASSVGPRADTQYF. The CDR3, as DNA: TGTGCCAGCAGTGTGGGACCTCGTGCAGATACGCAGTATTTT.

The chain uses TRBV11-3 and TRBJ2-2; no clear D. This CDR3 has 11 amino acids. V was shortened by 5 bases and J by 5 bases, with 3 bases between the two germline ends. The germline gives CDR1 SGHNT, CDR2 YENEEA. Here the CDR3 DNA reads TGTGCCAGCAGCCGGACCGGGGAGCTGTTTTTT. Translated, it gives CASSRTGELFF.

V is TRBV2 and J is TRBJ2-1; D is possibly TRBD2 (6 bases). This CDR3 has 15 amino acids. CDR1 is SNHLY and CDR2 is FYNNEI in the germline V gene. The V and J ends lost 10 bases and 10 bases respectively, with 26 bases between them. CDR3 sequence (DNA): TGTGCCACCTCCTCTACACGGGGGATGAGCAGCGAGCAGTTCTTC. The encoded protein is CATSSTRGMSSEQFF.

The V call is TRBV9, the J call TRBJ2-1, with TRBD2 identical over 8 bases. The CDR3 runs to 15 residues. Germline V gene lookup returns CDR1 SGDLS and CDR2 YYNGEE. V lost 0 bases, J lost 7 bases, and 6 bases stayed unmatched. The CDR3 DNA reads TGTGCCAGCAGCGTAGAAGCGGGGGCGGGGAATGAGCAGTTCTTC. As protein: CASSVEAGAGNEQFF.

The chain recombines TRBV2 with TRBJ1-2; 7 positions agree with TRBD1. The CDR3 loop spans 13 amino acids. V was pared by 5 bases and J by 4 bases, with 4 bases of the junction left unmatched. Looked up from germline, CDR1 is SNHLY and CDR2 is FYNNEI. This CDR3 reads CASSTGDSYGYTF. The CDR3, as DNA: TGTGCCAGCAGTACTGGGGACAGCTATGGCTACACCTTC.

This sequence joins TRBV5-1 and TRBJ2-1; TRBD1 might be the D (6 bases). With 4 bases removed from V and 2 bases from J, the gap between germline ends came to 13 bases. Germline CDR1 and CDR2: SGHRS and YFSETQ. This CDR3 comprises 15 residues. The CDR3 DNA reads as TGCGCCAGCAGCCCCCAGACAGGAACCTACAATGAGCAGTTCTTC. It specifies CASSPQTGTYNEQFF.

This clone was recorded a few times. The V call is TRBV7-2, the J call TRBJ2-7, with TRBD1 matching 11 bases. V lost 5 bases, J lost 3 bases, and 3 bases stayed unmatched. The CDR3 totals 14 residues. Germline CDR1 is SGHTA and CDR2 is FQGNSA. In nucleotides, the CDR3 is TGTGCCAGCAGCCCGGGGACAGGGGGCTACGAGCAGTACTTC. Translated, it gives CASSPGTGGYEQYF. Full variable domain (outside the CDR3, taken from reference TRBV7-2 and TRBJ2-7): GAGVSQSPSNKVTEKGKDVELRCDPISGHTALYWYRQSLGQGLEFLIYFQGNSAPDKSGLPSDRFSAERTGGSVSTLTIQRTQQEDSAVYLCASSPGTGGYEQYFGPGTRLTVT.

This chain uses TRBV11-2 with TRBJ2-5; D is undetermined. The CDR3 has 12 amino acids. Trimming shortened V by 5 bases and J by 5 bases, and 9 bases separated the two germline ends. Germline V lookup: CDR1 SGHAT, CDR2 FQNNGV. The CDR3 here is CASSRGWETQYF. The DNA of the CDR3 is TGTGCCAGCAGCCGAGGATGGGAGACCCAGTACTTC. The entire variable domain, with the rest obtained from reference TRBV11-2 and TRBJ2-5, is as follows: EAGVAQSPRYKIIEKRQSVAFWCNPISGHATLYWYQQILGQGPKLLIQFQNNGVVDDSQLPKDRFSAERLKGVDSTLKIQPAKLEDSAVYLCASSRGWETQYFGPGTRLLVL.

The genes are TRBV14 and TRBJ1-1; D is possibly TRBD1 (5 bases). The V gene lost 1 base and the J gene lost 8 bases, with 11 bases spanning the gap. CDR1 is SGHDN and CDR2 is FVKESK in the germline V gene. The CDR3 loop spans 13 amino acids. The CDR3: CASSQVEGTEAFF. The CDR3 region has the DNA TGTGCCAGCAGCCAAGTAGAGGGGACGGAAGCTTTCTTT. The full variable domain, rest sourced from reference TRBV14 and TRBJ1-1, is EAGVTQFPSHSVIEKGQTVTLRCDPISGHDNLYWYRRVMGKEIKFLLHFVKESKQDESGMPNNRFLAERTGGTYSTLKVQPAELEDSGVYFCASSQVEGTEAFFGQGTRLTVV.

The chain links TRBV18 to TRBJ1-1; TRBD1 matches 8 bases. The CDR3 totals 16 residues. Germline V gene sequence: CDR1 KGHSH, CDR2 LQKENI. The V segment lost 3 bases and the J segment 1 base; nucleotides outside the gene matches: 7. This CDR3 reads CASSPTGGGKNTEAFF. The DNA of the CDR3 is TGTGCCAGCTCACCCACAGGGGGTGGAAAGAACACTGAAGCTTTCTTT.

J is TRBJ2-1 and V is TRBV5-6; D perhaps matches TRBD2 (5 bases). V dropped 0 bases and J dropped 15 bases, with 16 bases sitting between them. Germline V gene lookup returns CDR1 SGHDT and CDR2 YYEEEE. The CDR3 covers 13 residues. The chain's CDR3 is CASSLGDGEWRFF. The CDR3, as DNA: TGTGCCAGCAGCTTGGGCGACGGGGAGTGGCGGTTCTTC.

This clone occurred once. The J gene is TRBJ2-3, the V gene TRBV11-2; no firm D call. V was clipped by 0 bases and J by 3 bases, with 10 bases between them. The germline V gene encodes CDR1 SGHAT and CDR2 FQNNGV. The CDR3 covers 15 residues. The CDR3 DNA is TGTGCCAGCAGCTTAGATAGTGTGTCAACAGATACGCAGTATTTT. This encodes CASSLDSVSTDTQYF.

The J gene is TRBJ1-1, the V gene TRBV5-1; 10 nucleotides agree with TRBD1. This CDR3 has 15 residues. The V gene's germline CDR1 is SGHRS and CDR2 YFSETQ. V was clipped by 4 bases and J by 7 bases; unmatched bases: 10. CDR3 amino acids: CASSGDRGRRNEAFF. DNA for the CDR3: TGCGCCAGCAGCGGGGACAGGGGCCGGAGAAATGAAGCTTTCTTT.

The gene calls are TRBV5-5 and TRBJ1-6; 7 positions match TRBD1. With 2 bases clipped from V and 5 bases from J, the junction kept 1 base outside the gene matches. This CDR3 comprises 14 residues. CDR1 and CDR2 from the germline V gene are SGHKS and YYEKEE (reference sequence). CDR3 coding DNA: TGTGCCAGCAGCTTTGGGACAGATAATTCACCCCTCCACTTT. Protein: CASSFGTDNSPLHF. The full variable domain, completed using reference TRBV5-5 and TRBJ1-6, is DAGVTQSPTHLIKTRGQQVTLRCSPISGHKSVSWYQQVLGQGPQFIFQYYEKEERGRGNFPDRFSARQFPNYSSELNVNALLLGDSALYLCASSFGTDNSPLHFGNGTRLTVT.

In DNA, the CDR3 is TGCGCCAGCGCCACTGGGGGACAAGAGACCCAGTACTTC. This encodes CASATGGQETQYF. The rearrangement links TRBV5-1 to TRBJ2-5; the D call may be TRBD1 or TRBD2 (5 bases each). Germline lookup yields CDR1 SGHRS and CDR2 YFSETQ. V lost 7 bases and J lost 2, with 12 bases in between. The CDR3 runs to 13 residues. Drawing the rest from reference TRBV5-1 and TRBJ2-5, the complete variable domain is KAGVTQTPRYLIKTRGQQVTLSCSPISGHRSVSWYQQTPGQGLQFLFEYFSETQRNKGNFPGRFSGRQFSNSRSEMNVSTLELGDSALYLCASATGGQETQYFGPGTRLLVL.